The sequence of this T cell receptor beta chain was determined in a study of cytomegalovirus exposure and HLA in healthy donors. The CDR3 covers 14 residues. The germline CDR1 and CDR2 sequences are LGHNA and YNFKEQ. Trimming cost V 1 base and J 2 bases, with 8 bases left between them. Sequencing used immunoSEQ multiplex PCR; TCRdb keeps in-frame clones, though not all of them. The sample records 65,000 to 95,000 clones, under 95% being singletons. This clone has just one count. What it binds is unknown. Overall study results and limits: It was confirmed in vitro that a few of the CMV-associated chains were specific for CMV antigens.

The V and J genes are TRBV4-2 and TRBJ1-1; D is uncertain. Sequencing was done on a sample of PBMCs. The clonotype comes from a woman in her thirties in good health and CMV-seronegative. CDR3 amino acids: CASSQGALNTEAFF. Here the CDR3 DNA reads TGTGCCAGCAGCCAAGGCGCCCTTAACACTGAAGCTTTCTTT.